This T cell receptor (beta chain) appears in the sequencing data of a study of OX40 agonist ivuxolimab in advanced cancers. About the research overall: Averaging about 60 years in age, with a range of about 23 to 90, the cohort was approximately 83% male.

Remarks on this clone: Its antigen is as yet unknown.

Profiled with immunoSEQ multiplex PCR; TCRdb holds only in-frame clones, not every one. The sample has approximately 62,000 clones, about 92% seen once; the top ten hold around 15%. Study-level findings and limits: The antigen specificity of the peripheral T cells (those that were expanded) was not determined.

The sampling schedule covered blood at baseline, cycle 4 day 1, and cycle 7 day 1. V lost 4 bases and J 1 base, leaving 7 bases between the germline ends. The germline V gene encodes CDR1 MNHEY and CDR2 SMNVEV (reference sequence). The CDR3 covers 13 residues. This receptor was taken from an adult with an advanced solid tumor such as melanoma, head and neck, liver or kidney cancer. The chain recombines TRBV27 with TRBJ1-2; D gene unclear. Sequences were derived from CD4+ or CD8+ T cells sorted from blood, sampled in a trial of the OX40 agonist ivuxolimab. In nucleotides, the CDR3 is TGTGCCAGCAGTTCATCGGATAACTATGGCTACACCTTC. Protein: CASSSSDNYGYTF.